This TCR beta chain was documented in a study of beta chain features in type 1 diabetes. CD4+ naive, central memory, regulatory and stem cell-like memory cells were sorted via CD45RO/CCR7/CD25/CD127/CD95/CD27. Remarks on this clone: Antigen specificity is unknown.

Study-level findings and limits: Compared with healthy donors, patients appeared to share more similar naive, central memory and regulatory TCRB repertoires. Type 1 diabetes patients showed a moderate but significant shortening of TCRB CDR3s in all four CD4+ subsets.

Germline V gene lookup returns CDR1 LNHDA and CDR2 SQIVND (reference sequence). V gave up 1 base and J gave up 0 bases, with 12 bases separating them. This CDR3 has 16 amino acids. Expressed TCRB transcripts were sequenced because the entire RNA isolate underwent reverse transcription. Profiling relied on immunoSEQ multiplex PCR, and the TCRdb table lists in-frame clones only, not all of them. The table lists 50,000 or so clones, around 45% of them singletons. The receptor was derived from a man aged 30-40 years with type 1 diabetes. Material: Tregs from blood. The chain uses TRBV19 and TRBJ1-1, with unresolved D. CDR3 region: CASSIAGAWVNTEAFF. The CDR3 DNA sequence: TGTGCCAGTAGTATAGCGGGTGCATGGGTGAACACTGAAGCTTTCTTT.